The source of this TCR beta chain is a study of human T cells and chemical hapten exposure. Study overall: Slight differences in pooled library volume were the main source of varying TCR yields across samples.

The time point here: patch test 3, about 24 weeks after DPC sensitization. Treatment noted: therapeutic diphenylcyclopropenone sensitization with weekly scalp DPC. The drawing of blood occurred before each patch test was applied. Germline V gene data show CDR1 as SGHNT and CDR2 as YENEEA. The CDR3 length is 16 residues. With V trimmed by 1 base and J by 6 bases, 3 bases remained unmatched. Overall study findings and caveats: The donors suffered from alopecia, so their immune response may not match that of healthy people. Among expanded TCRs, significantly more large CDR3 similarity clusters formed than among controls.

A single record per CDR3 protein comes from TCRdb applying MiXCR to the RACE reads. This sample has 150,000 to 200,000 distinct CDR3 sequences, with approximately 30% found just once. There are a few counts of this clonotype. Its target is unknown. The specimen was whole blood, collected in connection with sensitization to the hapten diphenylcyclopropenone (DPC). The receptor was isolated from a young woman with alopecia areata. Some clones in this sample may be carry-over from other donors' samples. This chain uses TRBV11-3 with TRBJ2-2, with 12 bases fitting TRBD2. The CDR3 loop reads CASSLVTSGSPGELFF. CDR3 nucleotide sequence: TGTGCCAGCAGCTTAGTGACTAGCGGGAGTCCCGGGGAGCTGTTTTTT.